The rows below give T cell receptor beta chains drawn from one sample of a study of blood T cell repertoires in COVID-19. TCRdb's table, derived via immunoSEQ multiplex PCR, lists solely in-frame clones and lacks some. The sample lists 130,000 to 150,000 clones, about 80% seen once, with about 4% in the top ten. The sequenced sample was peripheral blood. These receptors all come from a man aged 65 to 79 who had recovered from COVID-19. The conserved cysteine and the conserved F or W are not part of the CDR3 here.

v_gene	j_gene	CDR3aa
TRBV7-6	TRBJ2-2	ASSLESGSGELF
TRBV10-2	TRBJ1-3	ASMQGSGNTIY
TRBV28	TRBJ2-5	ASSSGAGGPSQETQY
TRBV9	TRBJ1-6	ASSDGTGVNSPLH
TRBV7-7	TRBJ2-2	ATGRDNTGELF
TRBV7-9	TRBJ2-1	ASSQGDEQF
TRBV30	TRBJ2-7	AWSWTSGGSYEQY
TRBV6-5	TRBJ1-1	ASRTGGTGFEAF
TRBV5-6	TRBJ2-7	ASSWTAGRNEQY
TRBV3-1/TRBV3-2	TRBJ1-1	ASSQGLSGQGTEAF
TRBV27	TRBJ1-5	ASSSGGTVHQPQH
TRBV5-5	TRBJ1-1	ASSLQGANTEAF
TRBV6-4	TRBJ1-2	ASSAGESSGYT
TRBV11-3	TRBJ2-1	ASSLEGGSNNEQF
TRBV2	TRBJ2-7	ASRGWGQGSSYEQY
TRBV7-9	TRBJ1-1	ASSSTGGASEAF
TRBV2	TRBJ1-2	ASSESGDYGYT
TRBV6-1	TRBJ1-1	ASSEGGITEAF
TRBV7-2	TRBJ2-3	ASSLDRLAVSTDTQY
TRBV18	TRBJ2-7	ASSGGSAYEQY
TRBV5-1	TRBJ2-5	ASSLGQDRPQY
TRBV3-1/TRBV3-2	TRBJ1-1	ASSQGPGKYTEAF
TRBV27	TRBJ2-7	ASSSGLLEEQY
TRBV9	TRBJ2-1	ASSVAGLEFGGQF
TRBV24-1	TRBJ2-1	ATSDFFGSQGQF
TRBV5-8	TRBJ1-5	ASSLRGISNQPQH
TRBV11-1	TRBJ2-5	ASSPLAEETQY
TRBV7-9	TRBJ1-1	ASSLQGAGAEAF
TRBV19	TRBJ2-3	ASSVSRGQVDTQY